One sample yielded the 2 T cell receptor beta chains listed below, sequenced in a study of CD8 T cells in Susac syndrome. Roughly 0.45 to 1 ug RNA was reverse transcribed with random hexamers. MiXCR, run by TCRdb on the immunoSEQ multiplex PCR reads, gives a single entry per CDR3 protein. The sample lists roughly 150,000 distinct CDR3 sequences; 95% were seen once. Sequencing was performed on CD8+ T cells from PBMCs. The receptors were sampled from a human donor with Susac syndrome.

This chain uses TRBV29-1 with TRBJ2-7; D is unclear. The CDR3 loop spans 12 amino acids. V was clipped by 2 bases and J by 6 bases, with 11 bases between them. CDR1 SQVTM and CDR2 ANQGSEA come from the germline V gene. CDR3 nucleotide sequence: TGCAGCGTTGAATGGACCCGCCGCGAGCAGTACTTC. Its protein product is CSVEWTRREQYF.

Only one count was recorded for this clonotype. V usage is TRBV12-3 or TRBV12-4 and J usage is TRBJ2-2; maybe TRBD2 (5 bases). V gave up 5 bases and J gave up 7 bases, with 8 bases separating them. This CDR3 contains 12 residues. This chain's CDR3 is CASSEGNGELFF. In DNA, the CDR3 is TGTGCCAGCAGTGAGGGAAACGGGGAGCTGTTTTTT.